The clone carrying this T cell receptor beta chain came up a few times. As yet, its antigen is unknown. These data are taken from a study of CD8 T cells in ankylosing spondylitis. General observations from the study: For ankylosing spondylitis blood, a TCR beta motif of eight or nine highly homologous variants appeared characteristic. Researchers reportedly found disease-linked clones significantly enriched in matched ankylosing spondylitis synovial fluid.

Trimming shortened V by 7 bases and J by 4 bases, and 13 bases separated the two germline ends. Per the germline V gene, CDR1 is SQVTM and CDR2 is ANQGSEA. The CDR3 is made up of 12 amino acids. The authors made TCR beta libraries by quantitative 5'-RACE with molecular barcodes. TCRdb used MiXCR to reprocess the 5' RACE reads, holding one entry per CDR3 protein. Counted here are about 540,000 distinct CDR3 sequences, more than 9.5% occurring once; the ten biggest clones make up around 6.8%. The genes are TRBV29-1 and TRBJ1-1, with TRBD1 as a possible D gene (6 bases). Source material: blood, either unsorted or a sorted T cell fraction (not recorded which). The receptor comes from a male donor with ankylosing spondylitis. The CDR3 nucleotides are TGCAGCGCCACAAGGGGGGGCACTGAAGCTTTCTTT. Protein: CSATRGGTEAFF.